One and the same sample provided the 16 T cell receptor beta chains below, sequenced in a study of T cells after yellow fever vaccination. TCRdb processed the 5' RACE reads anew with MiXCR; each CDR3 protein has one entry. This sample yields some 150,000 distinct CDR3 sequences, of which roughly 6.7% are seen a single time; over 0.55% belongs to the top ten. The sample was CD4+ T cells sorted from PBMCs, taken 10 days after the yellow fever booster vaccination. These receptors were obtained from a young man who received the YFV17D yellow fever vaccine.

This clonotype was observed a single time. With a much larger clone just one base away, this may be a read error. The J gene is TRBJ2-5, the V gene TRBV7-2, with TRBD1 matching over 7 bases. The CDR3 totals 13 residues. With 6 bases clipped from V and 5 bases from J, the junction kept 6 bases outside the gene matches. Germline loops: CDR1 SGHTA, CDR2 FQGNSA. The CDR3, as DNA: TGTGCCAGCAGGAGGGGGCAGCACGAGACCCAGTACTTC. This encodes CASRRGQHETQYF.

At least ten counts were recorded for this clonotype. V and J are TRBV10-3 and TRBJ2-7; D gene uncertain. Germline V lookup: CDR1 ENHRY, CDR2 SYGVKD. This CDR3 region has 12 residues. The ends were cut back, 7 bases at V and 10 bases at J, with 17 bases in the middle. CDR3 in amino acids: CAIKPDWGDQYF. In DNA, the CDR3 is TGTGCCATCAAGCCGGATTGGGGTGACCAGTACTTC.

This sequence joins TRBV21-1 and TRBJ2-4; the table's TRBD1 call for D was not verified on the DNA. TRBV21-1 is a pseudogene. The CDR3 has 16 amino acids. CDR3 sequence: CARSKPRQGDKNIQYF. The CDR3 nucleotides read TGTGCCCGCAGCAAGCCTCGGCAGGGGGACAAAAACATTCAGTACTTC.

This clonotype was observed many times. The chain has TRBV5-1 and TRBJ2-1; 13 bases fit TRBD2. The V gene end was trimmed by 3 bases and the J gene end by 7 bases; junction bases not matched to a gene: 7. This CDR3 comprises 16 residues. Germline lookup yields CDR1 SGHRS and CDR2 YFSETQ. As DNA, the CDR3 is TGCGCCAGCAGCTCTACTGGACTAGCGGGAGTTAATGAGCAGTTCTTC. Protein product: CASSSTGLAGVNEQFF.

At least ten counts were recorded for this clonotype. CDR3 coding DNA: TGCAGTGCTAGAGCGGGATACAATGAGCAGTTCTTC. This sequence encodes CSARAGYNEQFF. The gene calls are TRBV20-1 and TRBJ2-1; D is perhaps TRBD2 (5 bases). There are 12 residues in the CDR3. In germline, CDR1 is DFQATT, CDR2 SNEGSKA (reference sequence). Between the trimmed V and J ends, which lost 1 base and 4 bases, there was a span of 5 bases.

At least ten counts were recorded for this clonotype. The chain combines TRBV5-1 with TRBJ2-7, with TRBD1 identical over 7 bases. In germline, CDR1 is SGHRS, CDR2 YFSETQ. After removal of 3 bases from V and 6 bases from J, the junction contained 6 bases not matched to a gene. This CDR3 contains 13 residues. The CDR3 loop is CASSSSTGSEQYF. The CDR3 DNA is TGCGCCAGCAGCTCCTCGACAGGGTCCGAGCAGTACTTC.

This clonotype was counted ten times or more. The chain employs TRBV6-2 or TRBV6-3 and TRBJ2-1, with 7 bases identical to TRBD2. Germline values: CDR1 MNHEY, CDR2 SVGEGT. Unmatched junction bases numbered 1, after V lost 5 bases and J lost 3 bases. The CDR3 sequence is 13 residues long. CDR3 loop: CASSPGGYNEQFF. In DNA, the CDR3 is TGTGCCAGCAGTCCGGGGGGCTACAATGAGCAGTTCTTC.

This clonotype was counted at least ten times. This sequence joins TRBV29-1 and TRBJ2-2; D is uncertain. The germline CDR1 and CDR2 sequences are SQVTM and ANQGSEA. CDR3 length: 12 amino acids. CDR3 region: CSYDGNTGELFF. The CDR3 nucleotides read TGCAGTTACGACGGGAACACCGGGGAGCTGTTTTTT.

At least ten counts were recorded for this clonotype. At one end the junction does not follow the germline gene, possibly because of a read error. V and J are TRBV10-3 and TRBJ2-1; TRBD2 might be the D (6 bases). The CDR3 is made up of 15 amino acids. CDR1 is ENHRY, CDR2 SYGVKD, per germline. The CDR3 DNA follows: TGTGCCATCAGCGAGTCGGCGGGAACTCTCAATGAGCAGTTCTTC. It yields the protein CAISESAGTLNEQFF.

As for this clonotype: An end of the junction does not agree with germline; a read error may underlie this. V is TRBV11-1 and J is TRBJ2-1, with TRBD1 matching 12 bases. CDR1 is SGHAT, CDR2 FQDESV, per germline (reference sequence). The CDR3 contains 18 residues. As DNA, the CDR3 is TGTGCCTGCAGCTTAGACAACGTCGGGACAGGGGGCCGGGATGAGCAGTTCTTC. Translation gives CACSLDNVGTGGRDEQFF.

This clonotype was counted between two and nine times. The chain has TRBV4-3 and TRBJ1-3, with TRBD1 matching 8 bases. The germline V gene has CDR1 LGHNA and CDR2 YSLEER. The CDR3 runs 15 residues. Trimming cost V 6 bases and J 0 bases; bases outside gene matches: 4. The CDR3 DNA is TGCGCCAGCAGACGGACAGGGAGCTCTGGAAACACCATATATTTT. This gives the protein CASRRTGSSGNTIYF.

This clonotype was counted ten times or more. The CDR3 spells CASSFIHTGQAPEQYF. The CDR3 region has the DNA TGTGCCAGCAGTTTTATACATACGGGACAGGCGCCCGAGCAGTACTTC. The gene calls are TRBV28 and TRBJ2-7; 8 bases line up with TRBD1. The germline V gene encodes CDR1 MDHEN and CDR2 SYDVKM. The CDR3 loop spans 16 amino acids. Trimming took 3 bases from V and 6 from J; bases not matched to a gene: 13.

The table lists this clonotype with many counts. The chain links TRBV18 to TRBJ2-1; possibly TRBD2 for D (6 bases). Trimming removed 3 bases at V and 7 bases at J, with 16 bases between. Germline V CDR1 and CDR2: KGHSH, LQKENI. The CDR3 contains 15 residues. This CDR3 reads CASSPGGTHVNEQFF. The DNA of the CDR3 is TGTGCCAGCTCACCTGGCGGGACGCATGTGAATGAGCAGTTCTTC.

At least ten counts were recorded for this clonotype. The chain joins TRBV6-2 or TRBV6-3 to TRBJ2-2, with 10 nucleotides matching TRBD1. This CDR3 has 16 amino acids. CDR1 and CDR2 from the germline V gene are MNHEY and SVGEGT. After removal of 2 bases from V and 4 bases from J, the junction contained 4 bases not matched to a gene. The CDR3 region has the DNA TGTGCCAGCAGTTACCTTGACAGGGGGCGCACCGGGGAGCTGTTTTTT. Its translation is CASSYLDRGRTGELFF.

This clonotype has only a few counts. The chain has TRBV4-2 and TRBJ2-5; 7 bases line up with TRBD1. Trimming removed 1 base from V and 4 bases from J; junction bases left unmatched: 12. Germline-derived CDR1 and CDR2 are LGHNA and YNFKEQ. CDR3 length: 17 amino acids. The CDR3 sequence: CASSQAHRDRGRETQYF. The DNA for the CDR3 is TGTGCCAGCAGCCAAGCCCATCGGGACAGAGGGCGAGAGACCCAGTACTTC.

This clonotype was seen repeatedly, ten times or more. The rearrangement joins TRBV9 to TRBJ1-5; no firm D call. Germline loops: CDR1 SGDLS, CDR2 YYNGEE. The CDR3 is made up of 15 amino acids. V was cut by 2 bases and J by 0 bases, with 9 bases left in between. CDR3 residues: CASSVDPGSNQPQHF. The CDR3 nucleotides are TGTGCCAGCAGCGTTGACCCGGGTAGCAATCAGCCCCAGCATTTT.